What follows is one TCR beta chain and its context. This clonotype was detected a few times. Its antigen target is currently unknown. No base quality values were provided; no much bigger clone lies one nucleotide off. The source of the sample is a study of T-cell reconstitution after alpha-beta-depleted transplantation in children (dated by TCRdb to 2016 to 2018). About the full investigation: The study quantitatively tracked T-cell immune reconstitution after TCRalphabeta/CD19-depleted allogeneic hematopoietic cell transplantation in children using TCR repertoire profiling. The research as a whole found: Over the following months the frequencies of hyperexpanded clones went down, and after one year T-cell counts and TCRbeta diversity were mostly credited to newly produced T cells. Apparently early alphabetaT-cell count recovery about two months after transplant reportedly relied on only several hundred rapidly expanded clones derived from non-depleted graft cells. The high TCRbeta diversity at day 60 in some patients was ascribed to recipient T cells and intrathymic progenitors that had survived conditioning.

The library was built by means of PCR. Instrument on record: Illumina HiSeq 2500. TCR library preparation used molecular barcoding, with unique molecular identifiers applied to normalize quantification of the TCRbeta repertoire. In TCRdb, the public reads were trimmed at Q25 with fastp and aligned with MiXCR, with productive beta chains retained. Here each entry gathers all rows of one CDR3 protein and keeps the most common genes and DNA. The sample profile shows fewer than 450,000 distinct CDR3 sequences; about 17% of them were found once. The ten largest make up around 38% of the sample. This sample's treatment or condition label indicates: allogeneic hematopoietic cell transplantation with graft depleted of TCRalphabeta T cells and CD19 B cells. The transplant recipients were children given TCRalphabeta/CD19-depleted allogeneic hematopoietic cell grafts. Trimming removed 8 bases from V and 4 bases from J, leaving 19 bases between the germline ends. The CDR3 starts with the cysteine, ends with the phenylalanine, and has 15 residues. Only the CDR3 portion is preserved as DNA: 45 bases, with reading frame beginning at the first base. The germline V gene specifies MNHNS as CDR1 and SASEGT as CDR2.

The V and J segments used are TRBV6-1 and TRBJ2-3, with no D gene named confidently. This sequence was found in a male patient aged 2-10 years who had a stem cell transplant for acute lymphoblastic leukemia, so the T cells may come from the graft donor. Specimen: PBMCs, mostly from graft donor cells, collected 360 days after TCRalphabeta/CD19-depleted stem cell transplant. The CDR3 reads CASSRTLRNADTQYF. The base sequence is TGTGCCAGCTCGAGGACCCTTCGAAATGCAGATACGCAGTATTTT.